The text below deals with one T cell receptor beta chain. Its antigen is unidentified. Donors were drawn from the approximately 110-subject validation cohort, separate from the approximately 640-subject first cohort. This specimen belongs to a study of cytomegalovirus exposure and HLA in healthy donors. Study context: In a later analysis, the 130 or so validation repertoires were reported to have used the same platform as the roughly 670 first-cohort repertoires.

J was trimmed by 5 bases and V by 6 bases; bases with no gene match: 6. CDR1 is PRHDT and CDR2 is FYEKMQ in the germline V gene (reference sequence). This CDR3 contains 13 residues. Regarding the study as a whole: Most TCR sequences showed up rarely, but some public TCRs showed up in many donors. According to a subsequent analysis, TCR clusters from the first cohort were inclined to appear together in the roughly 110 validation repertoires.

Assay used: immunoSEQ multiplex PCR; TCRdb lists only in-frame clones, some missing. The sample records about 56,000 clones, around 94% being singletons. The chain couples TRBV13 to TRBJ2-5, with 7 bases identical to TRBD2. The receptor comes from a man between 18 and 29 years old in good health and CMV-seronegative. Sequencing was done on a sample of PBMCs. The CDR3 here is CASSQTSEETQYF. The CDR3, as DNA: TGTGCCAGCAGTCAAACTAGCGAGGAGACCCAGTACTTC.